This T cell receptor beta chain was observed in a study of regulatory T cells in long-lasting Graves disease. Researchers made TCR beta libraries by using iRepertoire HTBI primers and running Arm-PCR on CDR3 regions. In TCRdb, the multiplex PCR reads were re-called with MiXCR into one record per CDR3 protein. Found here are more than 650,000 distinct CDR3 sequences, 25% to 35% of them singletons; the top ten hold about two fifths. CDR3 size: 15 residues. V lost 7 bases and J lost 3, with 18 bases in between. Germline V gene data show CDR1 as MNHNS and CDR2 as SASEGT. About this clonotype itself: Its cognate antigen is unknown.

The time point denotes: persistent/refractory GD, antithyroid drugs over 5 years with positive TRAb. The TCR library was prepared using RNA isolated from PBMCs. Diagnosis followed American Thyroid Association guidelines for Graves' disease. Study-wide findings and caveats: The persistent group shared roughly 2,700 public clonotypes, more than the approximately 970 shared by new patients.

The V call is TRBV6-1, the J call TRBJ1-2; D not certain. This sequence originates from a female donor with Graves disease. The material sequenced was peripheral blood mononuclear cells (PBMCs), taken when the disease was refractory, from a patient treated with antithyroid drugs. The CDR3 spells CASTAEQRNYYGYTF. The CDR3 DNA sequence: TGTGCCAGCACGGCGGAACAGAGGAACTACTATGGCTACACCTTC.